Here is one T cell receptor beta chain with its context. Profiling relied on immunoSEQ multiplex PCR, and the TCRdb table lists in-frame clones only, not all of them. The sample has some 170,000 clones, 70% to 80% seen once. This specimen comes from a study of blood T cell repertoires in COVID-19. Self-reported history from a screening survey and questionnaire set each donor's cohort. Germline lookup yields CDR1 SGHTA and CDR2 FQGTGA. With 2 bases clipped from V and 0 bases from J, the junction kept 12 bases outside the gene matches. The length of the CDR3 is 19 residues. The J gene is TRBJ2-2, the V gene TRBV7-3; 7 positions match TRBD2. Sample: PBMCs or T cells enriched from blood (not recorded which). The receptor was isolated from a woman aged 45-65 years who had recovered from COVID-19. As DNA, the CDR3 is TGTGCCAGCAGCTTACCCCTTAGGCTAGCGGAGACGAACACCGGGGAGCTGTTTTTT. Encoded protein: CASSLPLRLAETNTGELFF. Variable domain in full (rest from reference TRBV7-3 and TRBJ2-2): GAGVSQTPSNKVTEKGKYVELRCDPISGHTALYWYRQSLGQGPEFLIYFQGTGAADDSGLPNDRFFAVRPEGSVSTLKIQRTERGDSAVYLCASSLPLRLAETNTGELFFGEGSRLTVL.